This TCR beta chain was captured by sequencing in a study of blood T cell repertoires in COVID-19. Study background: The United States, Italy and Spain were the sources of the acute and convalescent COVID-19 samples. T cells, B-cell-depleted T cells, or PBMCs supplied cDNA or gDNA.

How the authors handled the data: Estimated nucleated cell counts came from reference gene primer amplification. This table comes from immunoSEQ multiplex PCR, and its TCRdb copy is limited to in-frame clones, with some not included. For V, J and clone size, that table is used; D and trimming come from the DNA. The data contain more than 200,000 clones, around 83% of them singletons. Germline V lookup: CDR1 SGHRS, CDR2 YFSETQ. This CDR3 is built from 16 residues. With V trimmed by 0 bases and J by 0 bases, 3 bases remained unmatched. The specimen sequenced was peripheral blood. The clonotype was recovered from a man between 40 and 49 years old with active or convalescent COVID-19. The V and J genes are TRBV5-1 and TRBJ1-1, with 9 bases lining up with TRBD1. The CDR3 sequence: CASSLGDRDVNTEAFF. As DNA, the CDR3 is TGCGCCAGCAGCTTGGGGGACAGGGACGTGAACACTGAAGCTTTCTTT.